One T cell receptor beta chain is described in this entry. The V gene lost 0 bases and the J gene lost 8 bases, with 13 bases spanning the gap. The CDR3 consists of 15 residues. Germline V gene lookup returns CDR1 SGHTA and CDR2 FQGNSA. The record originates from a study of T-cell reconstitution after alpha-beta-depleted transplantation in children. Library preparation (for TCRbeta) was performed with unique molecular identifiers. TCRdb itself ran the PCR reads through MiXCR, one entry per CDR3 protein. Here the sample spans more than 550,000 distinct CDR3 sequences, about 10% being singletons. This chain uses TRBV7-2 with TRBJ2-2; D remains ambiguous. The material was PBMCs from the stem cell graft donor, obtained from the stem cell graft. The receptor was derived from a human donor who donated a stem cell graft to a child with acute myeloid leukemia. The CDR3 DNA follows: TGTGCCAGCAGCTTAGCCGGGCCCCAGGCTGGGGAGCTGTTTTTT. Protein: CASSLAGPQAGELFF.